These 32 T cell receptor beta chains were all obtained from the same sample, sequenced in a study of cytomegalovirus exposure and HLA in healthy donors. Primers for the PCR totalled 60 Vbeta and 13 Jbeta. The table came from immunoSEQ multiplex PCR; TCRdb's copy has only in-frame clones and leaves some out. Counted here are about 130,000 clones, 70% to 80% occurring once; the ten biggest clones make up approximately 2%. Input material: PBMCs. The receptors were gathered from a female donor in good health and CMV-seropositive.

This rearrangement joins TRBV29-1 to TRBJ2-5; perhaps TRBD2 as D (5 bases). CDR1 and CDR2 from the germline V gene are SQVTM and ANQGSEA. CDR3 length: 12 residues. Trimming took 6 bases from V and 7 from J, leaving 15 bases between them. DNA of the CDR3: TGCAGCGTCGCGATACATGAGGGGACCCAGTACTTC. Protein: CSVAIHEGTQYF.

The rearrangement joins TRBV7-2 to TRBJ1-2, with TRBD1 as a possible D gene (5 bases). The V gene lost 7 bases and the J gene lost 4 bases, with 19 bases spanning the gap. The CDR3 is made up of 15 amino acids. The V gene's germline CDR1 is SGHTA and CDR2 FQGNSA. In nucleotides, the CDR3 is TGTGCCAGCACCGCGATCGACAGAACATCCTATGGCTACACCTTC. Protein product: CASTAIDRTSYGYTF.

The chain has TRBV4-2 and TRBJ2-1; TRBD2 aligns across 16 bases. V trimming: 4 bases; J trimming: 9 bases; junction bases outside the gene matches: 6. Germline CDR1 and CDR2: LGHNA and YNFKEQ. This CDR3 has 16 residues. CDR3 in DNA: TGTGCCAGCAGCCTCGGGACTAGCGGGGGGGCGAGTGAGCAGTTCTTC. Encoded protein: CASSLGTSGGASEQFF.

J is TRBJ1-1 and V is TRBV6-5, with TRBD1 as a possible D gene (6 bases). Germline CDR1 is MNHEY and CDR2 is SVGAGI. The V and J ends lost 6 bases and 4 bases respectively, with 12 bases between them. CDR3 length equals 13 residues. CDR3 region: CASRGGGFTEAFF. CDR3 bases: TGTGCCAGCAGGGGAGGGGGGTTCACTGAAGCTTTCTTT.

V gene TRBV19 combines with J gene TRBJ2-7; TRBD1 agrees at 7 bases. V gave up 6 bases and J gave up 1 base; unmatched junction bases: 6. Per the germline V gene, CDR1 is LNHDA and CDR2 is SQIVND (reference sequence). The CDR3 loop spans 14 amino acids. CDR3 sequence: CASSPGQQSYEQYF. CDR3 coding DNA: TGTGCCAGTAGCCCGGGACAGCAGTCCTACGAGCAGTACTTC.

The chain has TRBV19 and TRBJ1-5; D is possibly TRBD1 (5 bases). The germline V gene encodes CDR1 LNHDA and CDR2 SQIVND (reference sequence). Trimming took 11 bases from V and 2 from J, leaving 22 bases between them. The CDR3 runs to 16 residues. The CDR3 DNA reads as TGTGCCTCAACGGGGGGTTCTGGGGTTGGCAATCAGCCCCAGCATTTT. Its protein is CASTGGSGVGNQPQHF.

V usage is TRBV6-5 and J usage is TRBJ1-2, with D possibly matching TRBD1 (5 bases). V was clipped by 6 bases and J by 3 bases, with 17 bases between them. The CDR3 consists of 15 residues. Germline CDR1 MNHEY, CDR2 SVGAGI. CDR3 protein: CASSLGQQGDYGYTF. The CDR3 DNA sequence: TGTGCCAGCAGCTTAGGACAACAAGGAGACTATGGCTACACCTTC.

The chain employs TRBV9 and TRBJ2-3; TRBD2 matches 9 bases. This CDR3 has 15 residues. V was clipped by 6 bases and J by 3 bases; unmatched bases: 8. Germline CDR1 and CDR2: SGDLS and YYNGEE. This CDR3 is CASTAGGRRTDTQYF. As DNA, the CDR3 is TGTGCCAGCACGGCGGGAGGGCGAAGGACAGATACGCAGTATTTT.

This chain connects TRBV28 to TRBJ1-2, with D unresolved. This CDR3 comprises 13 residues. Germline values: CDR1 MDHEN, CDR2 SYDVKM. The V and J ends lost 6 bases and 4 bases respectively, with 12 bases between them. The CDR3 protein is CASSPPGFYGYTF. The CDR3 DNA sequence: TGTGCCAGCAGCCCCCCCGGGTTCTATGGCTACACCTTC.

The chain is built from TRBV28 and TRBJ2-7; 9 bases are shared with TRBD1. CDR3 size: 13 residues. The V gene's germline CDR1 is MDHEN and CDR2 SYDVKM. The J segment lost 3 bases and the V segment lost 7 bases, leaving 4 bases of the junction unmatched. CDR3 residues: CASITGQGYEQYF. The CDR3 bases are TGTGCCAGCATCACGGGACAGGGCTACGAGCAGTACTTC.

The V gene is TRBV2, the J gene TRBJ2-7; 7 nucleotides agree with TRBD1. Germline values: CDR1 SNHLY, CDR2 FYNNEI. The CDR3 runs 15 residues. Germline trimming cut 6 bases from V and 4 bases from J; bases unmatched to any gene: 12. CDR3 nucleotides: TGTGCCAGCAGAGGGGGAACAGGGGCATTGTACGAGCAGTACTTC. Protein product: CASRGGTGALYEQYF. Together with reference TRBV2 and TRBJ2-7, the CDR3 gives the full variable domain: EPEVTQTPSHQVTQMGQEVILRCVPISNHLYFYWYRQILGQKVEFLVSFYNNEISEKSEIFDDQFSVERPDGSNFTLKIRSTKLEDSAMYFCASRGGTGALYEQYFGPGTRLTVT.

The chain has TRBV7-9 and TRBJ2-1; D ambiguous. The V gene's germline CDR1 is SEHNR and CDR2 FQNEAQ (reference sequence). V was shortened by 3 bases and J by 2 bases, with 11 bases between the two germline ends. This CDR3 contains 15 residues. The CDR3 bases are TGTGCCAGCAGCTTCGACATCGGAACCTACAATGAGCAGTTCTTC. This translates into CASSFDIGTYNEQFF.

The chain uses TRBV19 and TRBJ2-3; D is ambiguous. Germline CDR1 is LNHDA and CDR2 is SQIVND (reference sequence). The CDR3 consists of 13 residues. With 9 bases removed from V and 3 bases from J, the gap between germline ends came to 13 bases. CDR3 protein: CASATPGTDTQYF. The DNA of the CDR3 is TGTGCCAGCGCGACTCCTGGTACAGATACGCAGTATTTT.

CDR3 protein: CASSVSGRAYNEQFF. CDR3 nucleotide sequence: TGTGCCAGCAGTGTTAGCGGGAGGGCCTACAATGAGCAGTTCTTC. The rearrangement joins TRBV7-6 to TRBJ2-1; 11 nucleotides line up with TRBD2. Germline V gene lookup returns CDR1 SGHVS and CDR2 FNYEAQ. J gave up 2 bases and V 6 bases, and 3 bases lay outside the gene matches. The CDR3 loop spans 15 amino acids.

Notes on this clone: At one boundary the junction diverges from the germline segment, which might be a read error. This chain uses TRBV12-5 with TRBJ2-5, with D tentatively TRBD2 (5 bases). Germline V gives CDR1 LGHNT, CDR2 FRNRAP. There are 15 residues in the CDR3. CDR3 residues: CACGLDGMPQETQYF. The CDR3, as DNA: TGTGCTTGTGGTTTGGACGGGATGCCCCAAGAGACCCAGTACTTC.

This clone came up a few times. The V call is TRBV19, the J call TRBJ1-1; TRBD1 agrees at 8 bases. V shed 7 bases and J 0 bases; nucleotides not matched to a gene: 13. Germline CDR1 and CDR2: LNHDA and SQIVND (reference sequence). The CDR3 covers 17 residues. The CDR3 nucleotides are TGTGCCAGTACCCCCTGGGCCCAGGGGGCGGTGAACACTGAAGCTTTCTTT. Protein: CASTPWAQGAVNTEAFF.

The CDR3 DNA follows: TGTGCCTGGAGTGTCCGGGACTTCACCAATGAGCAGTTCTTC. Its protein is CAWSVRDFTNEQFF. The V call is TRBV30, the J call TRBJ2-1, with TRBD2 as a possible D gene (6 bases). CDR3 length equals 14 residues. CDR1 and CDR2 (germline): GTSNPN, SVGIG (reference sequence). Trimming left V 0 bases short and J 6 bases short, with 12 bases between.

The chain joins TRBV6-1 to TRBJ2-5; TRBD2 might be the D (6 bases). The CDR3 is 14 amino acids. The germline V gene has CDR1 MNHNS and CDR2 SASEGT. V was pared by 8 bases and J by 2 bases, with 15 bases between. The CDR3 DNA sequence: TGTGCCAGCTGGCCGGCGGGGCTGCAAGAGACCCAGTACTTC. Amino acids: CASWPAGLQETQYF.

The chain joins TRBV19 to TRBJ1-5, with 7 positions matching TRBD1. From germline, CDR1 is LNHDA and CDR2 SQIVND (reference sequence). V lost 6 bases, J lost 4 bases, and 6 bases stayed unmatched. The CDR3 loop spans 14 amino acids. This CDR3 reads CASRQTGENQPQHF. The CDR3 DNA sequence: TGTGCCAGTAGGCAAACAGGGGAAAATCAGCCCCAGCATTTT.

The genes are TRBV18 and TRBJ1-1; perhaps TRBD1 as D (6 bases). Deletions cut 6 bases from V and 1 base from J, with 15 bases between. Germline V gene lookup returns CDR1 KGHSH and CDR2 LQKENI. The CDR3 spans 15 residues. CDR3 residues: CASSPSRDKNTEAFF. As DNA, the CDR3 is TGTGCCAGCTCGCCTAGCCGGGACAAGAACACTGAAGCTTTCTTT. The full variable domain, rest sourced from reference TRBV18 and TRBJ1-1, is NAGVMQNPRHLVRRRGQEARLRCSPMKGHSHVYWYRQLPEEGLKFMVYLQKENIIDESGMPKERFSAEFPKEGPSILRIQQVVRGDSAAYFCASSPSRDKNTEAFFGQGTRLTVV.

This clone occurred once. The chain employs TRBV5-1 and TRBJ2-3, with a possible D match to TRBD2 (7 bases). V lost 0 bases to trimming and J lost 5 bases, with 13 bases between them. Germline V gives CDR1 SGHRS, CDR2 YFSETQ. This CDR3 region has 15 residues. CDR3 residues: CASSLAGGSGDTQYF. CDR3 coding DNA: TGCGCCAGCAGCTTGGCGGGGGGCAGTGGAGATACGCAGTATTTT.

V and J are TRBV9 and TRBJ1-6; the D is unclear. Trimming pared 1 base from V and 5 bases from J, leaving 7 bases between. The CDR3 contains 14 residues. Germline V lookup: CDR1 SGDLS, CDR2 YYNGEE. Here the CDR3 DNA reads TGTGCCAGCAGCGTAAACAATAATAATTCACCCCTCCACTTT. As protein: CASSVNNNNSPLHF.

The V gene is TRBV7-9, the J gene TRBJ2-2; 8 nucleotides match TRBD2. V lost 4 bases and J lost 0; bases outside the gene matches: 7. The length of the CDR3 is 17 residues. Germline V CDR1 and CDR2: SEHNR, FQNEAQ (reference sequence). The CDR3 DNA is TGTGCCAGCAGCTCCCTACAGACTAGCGCGAACACCGGGGAGCTGTTTTTT. It yields the protein CASSSLQTSANTGELFF.

This chain uses TRBV19 with TRBJ1-5; D possibly corresponds to TRBD1 (6 bases). Germline assignment: CDR1 LNHDA and CDR2 SQIVND (reference sequence). This CDR3 is built from 17 residues. Trimming shortened V by 1 base and J by 1 base, and 14 bases separated the two germline ends. The DNA of the CDR3 is TGTGCCAGTAGTATAGGGGGACACAGGAAAAGCAATCAGCCCCAGCATTTT. This codes for CASSIGGHRKSNQPQHF.

The CDR3 spells CASSTYDRGHLETQYF. CDR3 coding DNA: TGTGCCAGCAGCACATACGACAGGGGGCATTTGGAGACCCAGTACTTC. The chain uses TRBV9 and TRBJ2-5; 10 positions match TRBD1. Germline CDR1 SGDLS, CDR2 YYNGEE. The CDR3 has 16 amino acids. V dropped 4 bases and J dropped 5; count of bases not matched to a gene: 11.

CDR3 bases: TGTGCCTGGGAATTAAGGGACTATACGCAGTATTTT. Amino acid sequence: CAWELRDYTQYF. V usage is TRBV30 and J usage is TRBJ2-3, with D perhaps TRBD2 (6 bases). The V end lost 5 bases, the J end lost 7 bases, and 13 bases lay between the germline ends. The CDR3 runs to 12 residues. Germline assignment: CDR1 GTSNPN and CDR2 SVGIG (reference sequence).

In its sample, this clone was seen a few times. The V and J genes are TRBV19 and TRBJ2-5; perhaps TRBD2 as D (6 bases). Deletions cut 5 bases from V and 4 bases from J, with 20 bases between. The CDR3 totals 16 residues. CDR1 and CDR2 from the germline V gene are LNHDA and SQIVND (reference sequence). As DNA, the CDR3 is TGTGCCAGTAGTCGGACGACTAGACTGTATGGAGAGACCCAGTACTTC. This encodes CASSRTTRLYGETQYF.

CDR3 region: CASSRAGVYEQYF. CDR3 nucleotide sequence: TGTGCCAGTAGTCGGGCGGGAGTCTACGAGCAGTACTTC. The chain combines TRBV19 with TRBJ2-7; 7 nucleotides align to TRBD2. The V gene end was trimmed by 5 bases and the J gene end by 3 bases; junction bases not matched to a gene: 4. CDR3 length: 13 amino acids. Germline lookup yields CDR1 LNHDA and CDR2 SQIVND (reference sequence).

The chain links TRBV6-5 to TRBJ1-4; 9 bases match TRBD1. V lost 2 bases and J lost 7; bases outside the gene matches: 5. CDR1 is MNHEY, CDR2 SVGAGI, per germline. The CDR3 is 15 amino acids. Written as DNA, the CDR3 is TGTGCCAGCAGTTACGATACAGGGGGCGGTGAAAAACTGTTTTTT. As protein: CASSYDTGGGEKLFF.

The chain has TRBV7-6 and TRBJ1-2, with 8 nucleotides matching TRBD1. The CDR3 extends over 15 amino acids. CDR1 SGHVS and CDR2 FNYEAQ come from the germline V gene. With V trimmed by 4 bases and J by 2 bases, 6 bases remained unmatched. The CDR3 nucleotides are TGTGCCAGCAGCTCTAGACAGGGGTCGAACTATGGCTACACCTTC. This codes for CASSSRQGSNYGYTF.

This chain connects TRBV5-4 to TRBJ2-1, with 8 bases that match TRBD2. CDR1 is SGHNT and CDR2 is YYREEE in the germline V gene (reference sequence). V was clipped by 4 bases and J by 7 bases; unmatched bases: 10. This CDR3 region has 15 residues. The CDR3 protein is CASSPDGLAPNEQFF. CDR3 bases: TGTGCCAGCAGCCCCGATGGACTAGCTCCGAATGAGCAGTTCTTC.

The V and J genes are TRBV7-8 and TRBJ2-7, with 8 nucleotides matching TRBD1. CDR1 SGHVS and CDR2 FQNEAQ come from the germline V gene. This CDR3 spans 13 amino acids. V shed 5 bases and J 4 bases; nucleotides not matched to a gene: 4. The CDR3 loop is CASSPGTGYEQYF. CDR3 bases: TGTGCCAGCAGCCCCGGGACAGGTTACGAGCAGTACTTC.